This is a list of T cell receptor beta chains from one sample in a study of blood T cell repertoires in COVID-19. Profiling relied on immunoSEQ multiplex PCR, and the TCRdb table lists in-frame clones only, not all of them. The sample lists 150,000 to 180,000 clones; roughly 88% were seen once. Sequencing was carried out using peripheral blood. Every receptor here comes from a man in his 60s with COVID-19, enrolled during active disease. Each CDR3 is given with its conserved first and last residue. D genes are given only for firm matches. The size field is filled for only some rows; it gives once, few, many or a size class.

CDR3 DNA,CDR3 protein,V gene,J gene,clone size,D gene
TGTGCCAGCAGCCCTACACAAATACAGGGGACTGAAGCTTTCTTT,CASSPTQIQGTEAFF,TRBV7-2,TRBJ1-1,NA,TRBD1
TGTGCCAGCAGCTTAGCTACCTGGGGGGGTTACACTGAAGCTTTCTTT,CASSLATWGGYTEAFF,TRBV7-8,TRBJ1-1,few,NA
TGTGCCTGGAGCCAAGACAGGGGGCTGGTGGACGCTTTCTTT,CAWSQDRGLVDAFF,TRBV30,TRBJ1-1,NA,TRBD1
TGTGCCAGTAGAGCCCATGGCTACACCTTC,CASRAHGYTF,TRBV19,TRBJ1-2,NA,NA
TGTGCCAGCAGCGCCCCCAAGGGGGCGAATGAGCAGTTCTTC,CASSAPKGANEQFF,TRBV25-1,TRBJ2-1,NA,TRBD1
TGTGCCAGCAGCCAAGATCTCGTCCAGCCCCAGCATTTT,CASSQDLVQPQHF,TRBV4-2,TRBJ1-5,few,NA
TGTGCCAGCAGCCAAGCGCTGCCCGGGACAGGGGTTGGCACTGAAGCTTTCTTT,CASSQALPGTGVGTEAFF,TRBV3-1/TRBV3-2,TRBJ1-1,NA,TRBD1
TGTGCCAGTAGTACCTTCCCAAGCGGGGGCTACAATGAGCAGTTCTTC,CASSTFPSGGYNEQFF,TRBV19,TRBJ2-1,NA,TRBD2
TGTGCCAGCAGTTACTCCAGGAATAATGAAAAACTGTTTTTT,CASSYSRNNEKLFF,TRBV6-5,TRBJ1-4,NA,NA
TGTGCCAGCAGCGTGGGACAGGGTAATTTCTACGAGCAGTACTTC,CASSVGQGNFYEQYF,TRBV9,TRBJ2-7,NA,TRBD1
TGTGCCAGCAGCTTAGGCCCGGGACAGAGTTCTAATGAAAAACTGTTTTTT,CASSLGPGQSSNEKLFF,TRBV13,TRBJ1-4,NA,TRBD1
TGTGCCAGCTCCCAAAGCAAAGTGGACAGCTATGGCTACACCTTC,CASSQSKVDSYGYTF,TRBV18,TRBJ1-2,NA,NA
TGTGCCAGCAGTTACTTCTCCAGAGATACGCAGTATTTT,CASSYFSRDTQYF,TRBV6-6,TRBJ2-3,NA,NA
TGTGCCAGCAGTCCGGGACACCGCCGGCCAGCCCCCCACAATGAGCAGTTCTTC,CASSPGHRRPAPHNEQFF,TRBV11-3,TRBJ2-1,NA,NA
TGTGCCAGCAGCAAACCGGGACAGGCTTACTTC,CASSKPGQAYF,TRBV3-1/TRBV3-2,TRBJ2-7,NA,TRBD1
TGTGCCAGCAGTTACTCTGGACAGGGCGATGAAAAACTGTTTTTT,CASSYSGQGDEKLFF,TRBV6-5,TRBJ1-4,few,TRBD1
TGTGCCTGGAGTGTACGGCAGGGGGCGTCCGACTATGGCTACACCTTC,CAWSVRQGASDYGYTF,TRBV30,TRBJ1-2,NA,TRBD1
TGTGCCAGCAGTCTGGGGGGGCGCACAGATACGCAGTATTTT,CASSLGGRTDTQYF,TRBV6-5,TRBJ2-3,NA,NA
TGCGCCAGCAGCCAAGACGGCGCGGGTATGGCTAGTTCACCCCTCCACTTT,CASSQDGAGMASSPLHF,TRBV4-3,TRBJ1-6,NA,NA
TGCGCCAGCAGCCAAGGGAGCGGGTGGGGACAGGGCCATGGCTACACCTTC,CASSQGSGWGQGHGYTF,TRBV4-3,TRBJ1-2,NA,TRBD1
TGTGCCAGCAGTGGTCTACAACAGAAAAACATTCAGTACTTC,CASSGLQQKNIQYF,TRBV25-1,TRBJ2-4,NA,NA
TGTGCCAGCAGCTTTCTGCCGGACAGCATGAACACTGAAGCTTTCTTT,CASSFLPDSMNTEAFF,TRBV5-8,TRBJ1-1,NA,NA
TGTGCCAGCAGCTTAGGGACATCTAAAGAAGCTTTCTTT,CASSLGTSKEAFF,TRBV11-3,TRBJ1-1,NA,NA
TGTGCCAGCAGCTTGGTAGGGGCGAATGGCTACACCTTC,CASSLVGANGYTF,TRBV5-5,TRBJ1-2,NA,NA
TGTGCCAGCAGCCCCCAGACAGGTAGCTCGGGGGATACGCAGTATTTT,CASSPQTGSSGDTQYF,TRBV7-2,TRBJ2-3,few,NA
TGCGCCAGCAGCCAACCCCTAGCGGGGGGGCAAGATACGCAGTATTTT,CASSQPLAGGQDTQYF,TRBV4-1,TRBJ2-3,NA,TRBD2
TGTGCCAGCAGTTATCCGGGACAGGGTAACGACGAGCAGTACTTC,CASSYPGQGNDEQYF,TRBV6-6,TRBJ2-7,once,TRBD1
TGTGCCAGCAGCGTAGGGATGGGGATCGACAGGGTCTATGGCTACACCTTC,CASSVGMGIDRVYGYTF,TRBV9,TRBJ1-2,NA,TRBD1
TGTGCCACCAGTGATTCCAGGACAGCCTCTGGGGCCAACGTCCTGACTTTC,CATSDSRTASGANVLTF,TRBV24-1,TRBJ2-6,NA,NA
TGTGCCAGCAGGCTAGACTGGCTATTAGGCTACACCTTC,CASRLDWLLGYTF,TRBV28,TRBJ1-2,NA,NA
TGTGCCAGCAGTTCCGGAGGGACAGGCTCCTTCCACGAGCAGTACTTC,CASSSGGTGSFHEQYF,TRBV28,TRBJ2-7,NA,TRBD1
TGTGCCACCTCGCGGGGAACTAACACCGGGGAGCTGTTTTTT,CATSRGTNTGELFF,TRBV24-1,TRBJ2-2,NA,NA
TGTGCCAGCAAGGGTAGCGGGTTGGTGTCGGAGACCCAGTACTTC,CASKGSGLVSETQYF,TRBV3-1/TRBV3-2,TRBJ2-5,NA,TRBD2
TGTGCCAGCAGTGTAGGGCGGTCAAGCACAGGGGCCGCTTCCTACAATGAGCAGTTCTTC,CASSVGRSSTGAASYNEQFF,TRBV6-2/TRBV6-3,TRBJ2-1,NA,TRBD1
TGTGCCAGCAGCCCTACCCCGAGCTCCTACAATGAGCAGTTCTTC,CASSPTPSSYNEQFF,TRBV7-3,TRBJ2-1,NA,NA
TGTGCCAGCAGCTTTTTGCGGATAACAGATACGCAGTATTTT,CASSFLRITDTQYF,TRBV7-2,TRBJ2-3,NA,NA
TGTGCCAGCAGCCCAGGGAGGGAGGGGGGCCGCAATGAGCAGTTCTTC,CASSPGREGGRNEQFF,TRBV7-2,TRBJ2-1,few,NA
TGTGCCAGCTCATCAGGGACAGGGGCGTCCTACGAGCAGTACTTC,CASSSGTGASYEQYF,TRBV18,TRBJ2-7,NA,TRBD1
TGTGCCAGCAGTTTAGGGACAGGGGAAGCTTTCTTT,CASSLGTGEAFF,TRBV28,TRBJ1-1,few,TRBD1
TGTGCCAGTAGTATAGTCAAGGGAATTCTCGGGGTAAGCAATCAGCCCCAGCATTTT,CASSIVKGILGVSNQPQHF,TRBV19,TRBJ1-5,NA,NA
TGTGCCAGTCGACACCGCCAGGGCAATCAGCCCCAGCATTTT,CASRHRQGNQPQHF,TRBV19,TRBJ1-5,once,NA
TGTGCTAGTGGTTTGCTTACACAGGGCAGGGTTATTTCCTATGGCTACACCTTC,CASGLLTQGRVISYGYTF,TRBV12-5,TRBJ1-2,NA,NA
TGTGCCAGCAGCTTGGAGGGGCCTGGCTACACCTTC,CASSLEGPGYTF,TRBV5-6,TRBJ1-2,NA,NA
TGTGCCAGCAGCCTGACTAGCGGGAGGGGTAGGTACAATGAGCAGTTCTTC,CASSLTSGRGRYNEQFF,TRBV3-1/TRBV3-2,TRBJ2-1,NA,TRBD2